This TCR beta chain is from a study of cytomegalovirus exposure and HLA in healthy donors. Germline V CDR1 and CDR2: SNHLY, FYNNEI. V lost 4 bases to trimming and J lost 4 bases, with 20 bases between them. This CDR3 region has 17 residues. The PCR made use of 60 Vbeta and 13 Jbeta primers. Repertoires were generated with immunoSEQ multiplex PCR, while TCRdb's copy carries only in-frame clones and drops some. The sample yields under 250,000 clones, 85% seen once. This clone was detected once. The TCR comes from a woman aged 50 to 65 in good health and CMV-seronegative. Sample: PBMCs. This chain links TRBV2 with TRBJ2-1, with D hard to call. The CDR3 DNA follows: TGTGCCAGCAGTGGGGCCCCCCCGGCCACTGATTACAATGAGCAGTTCTTC. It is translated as CASSGAPPATDYNEQFF.